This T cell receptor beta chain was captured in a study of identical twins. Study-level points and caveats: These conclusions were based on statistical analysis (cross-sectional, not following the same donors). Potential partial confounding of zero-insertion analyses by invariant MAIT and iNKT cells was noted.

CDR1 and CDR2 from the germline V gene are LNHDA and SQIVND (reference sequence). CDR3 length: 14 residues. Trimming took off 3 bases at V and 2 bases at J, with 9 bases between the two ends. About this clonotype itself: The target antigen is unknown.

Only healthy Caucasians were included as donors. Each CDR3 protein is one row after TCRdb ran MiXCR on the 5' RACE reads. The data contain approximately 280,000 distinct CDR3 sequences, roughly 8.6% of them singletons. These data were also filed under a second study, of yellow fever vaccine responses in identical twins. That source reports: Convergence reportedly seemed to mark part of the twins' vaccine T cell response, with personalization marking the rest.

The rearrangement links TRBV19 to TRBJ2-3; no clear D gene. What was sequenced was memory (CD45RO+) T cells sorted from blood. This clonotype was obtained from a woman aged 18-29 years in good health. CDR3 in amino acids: CASSISGTTDTQYF. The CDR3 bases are TGTGCCAGTAGTATTTCAGGAACCACAGATACGCAGTATTTT. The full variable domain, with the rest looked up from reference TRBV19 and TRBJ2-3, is DGGITQSPKYLFRKEGQNVTLSCEQNLNHDAMYWYRQDPGQGLRLIYYSQIVNDFQKGDIAEGYSVSREKKESFPLTVTSAQKNPTAFYLCASSISGTTDTQYFGPGTRLTVL.